These 22 T cell receptor beta chains were all obtained from the same sample, sequenced in a study of blood T cells in healthy people across ages. It was with a sample-barcoded 5' primer and a J-beta primer mix that a second PCR of roughly 7 to 12 cycles was run. TCRdb ran MiXCR on the 5' RACE reads and lists one entry per CDR3 protein. The sample contains roughly 1,800,000 distinct CDR3 sequences, roughly 50% of which appear only once. Sequencing was carried out using blood. The source of these receptors is a woman aged 40 to 50 in good health.

This clonotype has just a few counts. The chain carries TRBV20-1 and TRBJ2-5, with D possibly being TRBD2 (5 bases). Trimming pared 7 bases from V and 2 bases from J, leaving 8 bases between. Germline CDR1 DFQATT, CDR2 SNEGSKA (reference sequence). The CDR3 length is 11 residues. CDR3 loop: CSVEAQETQYF. The CDR3 bases are TGCAGTGTGGAGGCTCAAGAGACCCAGTACTTC.

This clonotype has only one observation. This chain links TRBV27 with TRBJ2-6, with unresolved D. CDR3 size: 15 residues. Germline assignment: CDR1 MNHEY and CDR2 SMNVEV (reference sequence). The V gene lost 6 bases and the J gene lost 4 bases, with 13 bases spanning the gap. The CDR3 region has the DNA TGTGCCAGCAGGCCTAGGCCTCCCGGGGCCAACGTCCTGACTTTC. As protein: CASRPRPPGANVLTF.

This clonotype was detected only once. This chain connects TRBV12-5 to TRBJ2-2; D is unclear. Looked up from germline, CDR1 is LGHNT and CDR2 is FRNRAP. CDR3 length: 13 amino acids. Trimming left V 5 bases short and J 6 bases short, with 10 bases between. The CDR3 region has the DNA TGTGCTAGTGGTACCGGGTGGGCCGGGGAGCTGTTTTTT. Translated: CASGTGWAGELFF.

J is TRBJ2-1 and V is TRBV20-1, with 8 bases matching TRBD2. This CDR3 is 15 amino acids long. Trimming removed 1 base from V and 3 bases from J; junction bases left unmatched: 5. CDR1 and CDR2 (germline): DFQATT, SNEGSKA (reference sequence). The CDR3 region has the DNA TGCAGTGCTAGAGGGGTAGCGGGGTACTACAATGAGCAGTTCTTC. This encodes CSARGVAGYYNEQFF.

This clonotype was observed a few times. This chain uses TRBV20-1 with TRBJ2-3, with D unresolved. The germline V and J ends were trimmed by 3 bases and 2 bases, with 21 bases remaining between them. The CDR3 sequence is 17 residues long. Germline V gene lookup returns CDR1 DFQATT and CDR2 SNEGSKA (reference sequence). This CDR3 reads CSASDAAVGQNTDTQYF. CDR3 bases: TGCAGTGCTAGCGATGCGGCTGTAGGGCAGAACACAGATACGCAGTATTTT.

The chain joins TRBV3-1 to TRBJ2-4, with 13 nucleotides matching TRBD2. Germline V lookup: CDR1 LGHDT, CDR2 YNNKEL (reference sequence). The CDR3 totals 19 residues. V lost 4 bases and J lost 0; bases outside the gene matches: 9. The CDR3 region is CASSRVLGTSGVAKNIQYF. The CDR3 DNA reads as TGTGCCAGCAGCCGTGTTCTTGGGACTAGCGGGGTAGCCAAAAACATTCAGTACTTC.

V is TRBV19 and J is TRBJ2-2; TRBD2 matches 9 bases. CDR3 size: 16 residues. The germline V gene has CDR1 LNHDA and CDR2 SQIVND (reference sequence). With V trimmed by 4 bases and J by 0 bases, 3 bases remained unmatched. CDR3 nucleotides: TGTGCCAGTAGTACATTAGCGGGGGCGAACACCGGGGAGCTGTTTTTT. Translated: CASSTLAGANTGELFF.

On this clonotype itself: At one end the junction does not follow the germline gene, possibly because of a read error. The chain recombines TRBV7-7 with TRBJ2-5, with D possibly being TRBD1 or TRBD2 (6 bases each). This CDR3 has 16 residues. Germline CDR1 reads SSHAT; CDR2 reads FNYEAQ (reference sequence). CDR3 DNA: TGTGCTAGCAGCTTAGTCCGAGGGGGGTACCAAGAGACCCAGTACTTC. Residues: CASSLVRGGYQETQYF.

V and J are TRBV6-6 and TRBJ2-3; tentative D call: TRBD2 (6 bases). The CDR3 has 15 amino acids. The germline V and J ends were trimmed by 11 bases and 0 bases, with 18 bases remaining between them. Looked up from germline, CDR1 is MNHNY and CDR2 is SVGAGI (reference sequence). This CDR3 reads CAAQRGGTSTDTQYF. The CDR3 DNA sequence: TGTGCCGCCCAGCGTGGGGGGACTAGCACAGATACGCAGTATTTT.

The chain employs TRBV6-2 or TRBV6-3 and TRBJ1-2, with a weak D call TRBD1 (6 bases). Looked up from germline, CDR1 is MNHEY and CDR2 is SVGEGT. This CDR3 has 14 amino acids. V gave up 3 bases and J gave up 2 bases, with 10 bases separating them. The CDR3 DNA reads as TGTGCCAGCAGTTATCCCGGGACAAACTATGGCTACACCTTC. Amino acids: CASSYPGTNYGYTF.

The chain is built from TRBV25-1 and TRBJ1-4; D may be TRBD1 (5 bases). This CDR3 contains 13 residues. Germline CDR1 MGHDK, CDR2 SYGVNS. V lost 4 bases, J lost 8 bases, and 11 bases lay in between. CDR3 sequence reads: CASSAWGKEKLFF. CDR3 nucleotides: TGTGCCAGCAGTGCTTGGGGGAAGGAAAAACTGTTTTTT.

The sample holds a few counts of this clonotype. One end of the junction varies from germline; a read error may be responsible. This chain connects TRBV7-6 to TRBJ2-5; 11 bases fit TRBD2. This CDR3 is built from 17 residues. Germline CDR1 and CDR2: SGHVS and FNYEAQ. The CDR3 coding sequence is TGTGCCAGCAGCTTAGTTCGCCTAGCGGGGGGCCAAGAGACTCAGTACTTC. Translation gives CASSLVRLAGGQETQYF.

This clonotype was recorded once. The V and J genes are TRBV10-2 and TRBJ2-7; 9 bases line up with TRBD1. Germline assignment: CDR1 WSHSY and CDR2 SAAADI. CDR3 size: 15 residues. With V trimmed by 7 bases and J by 2 bases, 9 bases remained unmatched. The CDR3 nucleotides read TGCGCCAGCAAAGTCGGGACAGGGAAAACCTACGAGCAGTACTTC. Translating it yields CASKVGTGKTYEQYF.

J is TRBJ1-2 and V is TRBV24-1; maybe TRBD1 (6 bases). Trimming pared 7 bases from V and 4 bases from J, leaving 15 bases between. Looked up from germline, CDR1 is KGHDR and CDR2 is SFDVKD. CDR3 length: 14 residues. CDR3 amino acids: CATSPGGGLYGYTF. As DNA, the CDR3 is TGTGCCACCAGCCCCGGGGGGGGCCTCTATGGCTACACCTTC.

The chain uses TRBV6-2 or TRBV6-3 and TRBJ2-4, with D perhaps TRBD1 (6 bases). The end of the DNA fits TRBJ2-5 better, so the J call may be wrong. The CDR3 is 15 residues long. CDR1 is MNHEY and CDR2 is SVGEGT in the germline V gene. CDR3 amino acids: CASSWGRGVGETQYF. The CDR3 DNA follows: TGTGCCAGCAGTTGGGGGCGAGGAGTCGGGGAGACCCAGTACTTC.

This chain links TRBV20-1 with TRBJ1-5; unclear D gene. The CDR3 spans 13 residues. Per the germline V gene, CDR1 is DFQATT and CDR2 is SNEGSKA (reference sequence). The V gene lost 7 bases and the J gene lost 1 base, with 11 bases spanning the gap. Written as DNA, the CDR3 is TGCAGTGTACACCCCGGGAGCAATCAGCCCCAGCATTTT. Translating it yields CSVHPGSNQPQHF.

This chain connects TRBV4-2 to TRBJ2-1, with TRBD2 matching over 11 bases. V lost 2 bases and J lost 3; bases outside the gene matches: 15. CDR1 and CDR2 (germline): LGHNA, YNFKEQ. This CDR3 contains 20 residues. CDR3 residues: CASSQWSPSGGSGLYNEQFF. The DNA for the CDR3 is TGTGCCAGCAGCCAATGGTCCCCTAGCGGGGGGTCTGGGCTCTACAATGAGCAGTTCTTC.

The J gene is TRBJ1-2, the V gene TRBV2; D not certain. Germline V gives CDR1 SNHLY, CDR2 FYNNEI. Trimming removed 3 bases from V and 10 bases from J, with 9 bases in between. This CDR3 contains 11 residues. CDR3 residues: CASSEAHDYTF. Written as DNA, the CDR3 is TGTGCCAGCAGTGAGGCCCACGACTACACCTTC. Supplemented by reference TRBV2 and TRBJ1-2, the full variable domain reads EPEVTQTPSHQVTQMGQEVILRCVPISNHLYFYWYRQILGQKVEFLVSFYNNEISEKSEIFDDQFSVERPDGSNFTLKIRSTKLEDSAMYFCASSEAHDYTFGSGTRLTVV.

The gene calls are TRBV12-3 or TRBV12-4 and TRBJ2-7; the D gene is possibly TRBD1 (5 bases). This CDR3 spans 14 amino acids. V dropped 6 bases and J dropped 1 base, with 13 bases sitting between them. The CDR3 DNA is TGTGCCAGCAGCCAACACACAGGTTCCTACGAGCAGTACTTC. Protein: CASSQHTGSYEQYF.

The chain is built from TRBV20-1 and TRBJ1-1; TRBD1 is a possible D gene (5 bases). Looked up from germline, CDR1 is DFQATT and CDR2 is SNEGSKA (reference sequence). V lost 0 bases, J lost 5 bases, and 10 bases lay in between. The CDR3 consists of 13 residues. CDR3 DNA: TGCAGTGCTAGAGAGGGTTGGGGGACTGAAGCTTTCTTT. Translating it yields CSAREGWGTEAFF.

This clonotype has only a few counts. This rearrangement joins TRBV4-3 to TRBJ1-2; D remains ambiguous. Per germline, CDR1 LGHNA and CDR2 YSLEER. The CDR3 is 15 residues long. Deletions cut 2 bases from V and 4 bases from J, with 14 bases between. CDR3 in amino acids: CASSQNGPVGYGYTF. The CDR3 region has the DNA TGCGCCAGCAGCCAAAACGGCCCCGTGGGCTATGGCTACACCTTC.

The gene calls are TRBV7-2 and TRBJ2-5; D is perhaps TRBD2 (5 bases). The CDR3 sequence is 14 residues long. The germline CDR1 and CDR2 sequences are SGHTA and FQGNSA. Trimming left V 5 bases short and J 2 bases short, with 12 bases between. CDR3 nucleotide sequence: TGTGCCAGCAGCCAAACTAGTACACAAGAGACCCAGTACTTC. It encodes CASSQTSTQETQYF.